This T cell receptor (beta chain) was documented in a study of OX40 agonist ivuxolimab in advanced cancers. Looking at the study overall: The costimulatory receptor OX40 (CD134) was targeted by ivuxolimab, a fully human IgG2 agonistic monoclonal antibody. Patients were allowed to have had prior anti-PD-1, anti-PD-L1 or anti-CTLA-4 therapy, and around 40% of the dose-escalation patients had previously received checkpoint inhibitors. The paper reports the monotherapy dose-escalation portion (N = 52 patients) of the phase I ivuxolimab trial. Of the approximately 50 patients in dose escalation, some 20 had hepatocellular carcinoma, about 15 had melanoma, 9 had renal cell carcinoma and 9 had head and neck cancer. A male proportion of roughly 85% and a mean age of about 60 years, ranging from 23 to 79, were recorded for the dose-escalation cohort. Intravenous ivuxolimab was administered to patients every 2 weeks at six dose levels: 0.01, 0.1, 0.3, 1.5, 3 and 10 mg/kg. Partial responses occurred in three dose-escalation patients, of whom one had hepatocellular carcinoma and two had cutaneous melanoma. Peripheral TCRbeta sequencing aimed to test whether ivuxolimab altered TCR sequence diversity and caused clonal T-cell expansion. The research as a whole found: Low levels of normalized T-cell clonal expansion were also shown by some nonresponding patients. The antigen specificity of the clonally expanded peripheral T cells was not determined. At doses of 0.1 to 3.0 mg/kg, clonal expansion of both CD4+ and CD8+ T cells in blood was seen between baseline and week 6. After ivuxolimab, expanded clones were on average more numerous among CD8+ T cells than among CD4+ T cells. In the 0.1-3.0 mg/kg groups, partial responders had among the lowest normalized peripheral clonal expansion, particularly in CD8+ T cells.

A note on this clone: Its antigen target is currently unknown. Base qualities are not provided; no much larger clone lies one nucleotide away.

The germline V gene yields MDHEN for CDR1 and SYDVKM for CDR2. From the cysteine through the phenylalanine, the CDR3 covers 16 amino acids. Kept here is only the CDR3 DNA, which spans 48 bases and is read in frame from base 1. V is pruned by 6 bases and J by 6 bases, leaving 11 bases of the junction without a gene match. Patients with autoimmune disease history or receiving systemic immunosuppression were excluded from the trial. Peripheral blood for TCR sequencing was collected from all dose cohorts at baseline, on cycle 4 day 1, and on cycle 7 day 1. Samples came from an open-label, multicenter, first-in-human phase I dose-escalation trial of ivuxolimab. The trial enrolled adults with locally advanced or metastatic head and neck squamous cell, hepatocellular, melanoma or renal cell carcinoma. Before TCR sequencing, CD4+ T cells and CD8+ T cells from peripheral blood were sorted into separate populations.

Genomic DNA was isolated from the sorted cells so that the TCRbeta CDR3 region could be sequenced. The immunoSEQ Assay was used for sequencing of TCRbeta CDR3 regions. TCRdb took this table from immuneACCESS and kept in-frame rearrangements with V and J called. Such tables lack part of the clones; where checked against another copy, unresolved V genes explain under half of the gap, and the rest is unexplained. This sample holds about 110,000 clones; approximately 90% were observed only once. Jointly, the top ten make up approximately 1.2% of the sample. The sequencing used CD4+ or CD8+ T cells sorted from blood, collected in a trial of the OX40 agonist ivuxolimab. The chain is encoded by TRBV28 joined to TRBJ2-1, with 10 bases aligning to TRBD2. The clonotype comes from an adult with an advanced solid tumor such as melanoma, head and neck, liver or kidney cancer. CDR3 sequence: CASRSNLAGDPNEQFF. The base sequence is TGTGCCAGCAGATCTAACCTAGCGGGAGATCCCAATGAGCAGTTCTTC.